This entry concerns a single T cell receptor beta chain. The antigen it recognizes is unknown. No base-level quality is on record; no much larger clone is a single base apart. The library was obtained by RT-PCR. Sequencing was performed on a NextSeq 550. TCRdb passed the public sequencing reads through fastp at Q25 and MiXCR, retaining productive beta sequences. Records with the same CDR3 protein are collapsed into one entry carrying the most frequent genes and DNA. The sample table holds 900,000 to 1,000,000 distinct CDR3 sequences, of which under 20% were seen once. The top ten hold roughly 6% of the sample. V is cut by 0 bases and J by 7 bases, and the space between the germline ends is 12 bases. Taken from the germline V gene, the CDR1 and CDR2 loops are MGHRA and YSYEKL. From cysteine to phenylalanine, the CDR3 is 14 amino acids long. Only the CDR3 portion is preserved as DNA: 42 bases, with reading frame beginning at the first base.

This sample is part of a study of patients and donors after allogeneic stem cell transplantation (dated by TCRdb to 2018 to 2021). This clonotype was sampled from a human donor who was either an allogeneic HSCT recipient or a stem cell or donor lymphocyte infusion donor (not recorded which). It is not recorded whose cells these are; they may come from a transplant donor. The material sequenced was blood, either unsorted or a sorted T cell fraction (not recorded which). The chain joins TRBV4-1 to TRBJ1-2; TRBD1 is perhaps the D gene, given 6 matching bases. The bases read TGCGCCAGCAGCCAAGAATGGGGGGCTTCTGGCTACACCTTC. Protein translation: CASSQEWGASGYTF.